The 5 T cell receptor beta chains in this list originate from one sample, sequenced in a study of blood T cell repertoires in COVID-19 (dated by TCRdb to the early 2020s). Library prep was done by the immunoSEQ multiplex PCR assay. TCRdb stores this immuneACCESS table with in-frame sequences only. Part of the clones is absent; in the studies checked, under half of the shortfall reflects unresolved V genes, and no reason is known for the rest. Here the sample has about 180,000 clones; roughly 86% occur a single time. The biggest ten clones account for roughly 2.9% of the sample. Sequences were obtained from peripheral blood. These TCRs come from a young woman with active or convalescent COVID-19.

V gene TRBV28 combines with J gene TRBJ1-1; D ambiguous. CDR3 length: 14 amino acids. V lost 3 bases and J 5 bases, leaving 13 bases between the germline ends. CDR1 is MDHEN and CDR2 is SYDVKM in the germline V gene. CDR3 nucleotide sequence: TGTGCCAGCAGTTTCACGCTGAGGACTACTGAAGCTTTCTTT. Translated, it gives CASSFTLRTTEAFF.

This sequence joins TRBV10-2 and TRBJ2-3; the D is unclear. The CDR3 extends over 11 amino acids. CDR1 and CDR2 from the germline V gene are WSHSY and SAAADI. Trimming took 8 bases from V and 2 from J, leaving 5 bases between them. CDR3 amino acids: CASGATDTQYF. Here the CDR3 DNA reads TGCGCCAGCGGAGCCACAGATACGCAGTATTTT.

This rearrangement joins TRBV14 to TRBJ2-1, with D possibly matching TRBD2 (6 bases). The germline V gene encodes CDR1 SGHDN and CDR2 FVKESK. The CDR3 loop spans 13 amino acids. V was cut by 3 bases and J by 11 bases, with 14 bases left in between. The CDR3 sequence is CASSHPTREKQFF. The CDR3 DNA reads TGTGCCAGCAGCCACCCTACCCGGGAGAAGCAGTTCTTC. The entire variable domain, with the rest obtained from reference TRBV14 and TRBJ2-1, is as follows: EAGVTQFPSHSVIEKGQTVTLRCDPISGHDNLYWYRRVMGKEIKFLLHFVKESKQDESGMPNNRFLAERTGGTYSTLKVQPAELEDSGVYFCASSHPTREKQFFGPGTRLTVL.

This clone was observed a few times. V usage is TRBV19 and J usage is TRBJ1-2, with D uncertain. V was shortened by 3 bases and J by 3 bases, with 11 bases between the two germline ends. CDR3 length: 14 residues. In germline, CDR1 is LNHDA, CDR2 SQIVND (reference sequence). The CDR3 sequence is CASSMAGYDYGYTF. In DNA, the CDR3 is TGTGCCAGTAGTATGGCGGGGTACGACTATGGCTACACCTTC.

The table lists this clone with many counts. The V gene is TRBV12-3 or TRBV12-4, the J gene TRBJ1-1; tentatively, D is TRBD1 (5 bases). There are 13 residues in the CDR3. V was trimmed by 6 bases and J by 7 bases, leaving 15 bases between them. The CDR3 loop reads CASSTGTLGEAFF. The CDR3, as DNA: TGTGCCAGCAGCACCGGGACTTTAGGTGAAGCTTTCTTT.